The present entry profiles one T cell receptor beta chain with its context. What this receptor recognizes is not known. Base qualities are not at hand, and no much larger clone is one base apart. This specimen belongs to a study of CD8+ T cells in alopecia areata (dated 2018 in TCRdb). Regarding the study in general: To study T cell clonal expansion in alopecia areata, the researchers applied high-throughput TCRbeta sequencing to both the C3H/HeJ mouse model and human patients. TCRbeta CDR3 regions were amplified by immunoSEQ multiplex PCR with 35 Vbeta forward and 13 Jbeta reverse primers. Clonality in the scalp was compared among normal scalp (n=4), patchy alopecia areata scalp (n=8), and alopecia totalis/universalis scalp (n=8). Human TCRbeta sequencing covered scalp tissue and sorted CD4+ and CD8+ peripheral blood T cells from patchy and totalis/universalis alopecia areata patients and healthy controls. RNA was extracted with the PAXgene miRNA kit for fixed scalp, the miRNeasy kit for PBMCs, and the RNeasy kit for mouse skin.

V drops 2 bases and J drops 5 bases, leaving 11 bases in between. CDR1 and CDR2 are drawn from the germline V gene: SGDLS, YYNGEE. The CDR3 goes from the cysteine to the phenylalanine over 14 residues. The read is trimmed to its CDR3 DNA, 42 bases read in frame from base 1. What the work shows at the level of the full study, not this receptor alone: Compared with normal scalp, lesional scalp, particularly in alopecia totalis/universalis, had higher clonality and more expanded CD8+ clones, which suggests antigenic drive. Resident alphabeta T cells in normal human skin are also sequenced, complicating scalp TCR repertoire analysis, unlike mouse skin dominated by gammadelta T cells. Shared TCR sequences between patients were less evident than in mice, which may be partly attributable to HLA diversity in the patient population.

The library was produced with the immunoSEQ multiplex PCR assay. RNA was extracted from all samples and reverse transcribed into cDNA, which served as template for TCR sequencing. First-strand cDNA was synthesized using SuperScript III with a 2:1 mix of oligo-dT and random hexamers. A synthetic immune receptor repertoire was used to assess amplification bias, and residual bias was removed computationally. Under the source paper's analysis protocol: Raw reads were preprocessed to remove errors, and CDR3 was defined according to IMGT conventions as the region from the conserved cysteine to phenylalanine. To get clonality, Shannon entropy was normalized by log2 of the number of productive unique TCRs and the result was subtracted from 1. Scalp TCRbeta sequences were cross-referenced with sorted blood CD4 and CD8 repertoires so that the CD4 or CD8 identity of scalp clones could be inferred. TCRdb stores this immuneACCESS table with in-frame sequences only. Part of the clones is absent; in the studies checked, under half of the shortfall reflects unresolved V genes, and no reason is known for the rest. V, J and clone size reflect that table, while D and trimming were determined from the DNA. In this sample the table shows 140,000 to 150,000 clones, less than 75% of which occur a single time. The ten largest clones add up to 30% to 45% of the sample.

PBMCs were isolated by density centrifugation and stained for CD3, CD4 and CD8, and CD4+ and CD8+ T cells were sorted on a FACSAria. Scalp biopsies and blood samples were obtained from unaffected controls. This receptor was obtained from a human donor in good health. Sequences were obtained from CD8+ T cells sorted from blood. The V and J segments used are TRBV9 and TRBJ2-4; confidence is insufficient to name the D gene. The CDR3 region: CASSVGDTQNIQYF. The bases read TGTGCCAGCAGCGTCGGAGACACCCAAAACATTCAGTACTTC.